These 14 T cell receptor beta chains came from one sample sequenced in a study of cytomegalovirus exposure and HLA in healthy donors. PCR employed 60 Vbeta and 13 Jbeta primers. The method was immunoSEQ multiplex PCR; TCRdb's version includes in-frame clones alone and lacks a portion of them. The sample carries 200,000 or so clones, approximately 83% recorded once. Sequencing input: PBMCs. The receptors originated from a boy younger than 10 in good health and CMV-seronegative.

The J gene is TRBJ2-3, the V gene TRBV29-1, with TRBD2 matching over 7 bases. Germline assignment: CDR1 SQVTM and CDR2 ANQGSEA. This CDR3 has 14 amino acids. Germline trimming cut 1 base from V and 0 bases from J; bases unmatched to any gene: 1. In DNA form, the CDR3 reads TGCAGCGTTGAAGGGCGGGGGAGCACAGATACGCAGTATTTT. Amino acid sequence: CSVEGRGSTDTQYF.

This rearrangement joins TRBV7-8 to TRBJ1-1; no definite D call. This CDR3 has 13 amino acids. The V gene's germline CDR1 is SGHVS and CDR2 FQNEAQ. V was cut by 5 bases and J by 1 base, with 8 bases left in between. The CDR3 reads CASSLEQNTEAFF. For the CDR3, the DNA is TGTGCCAGCAGCCTCGAACAGAACACTGAAGCTTTCTTT. Drawing the rest from reference TRBV7-8 and TRBJ1-1, the complete variable domain is GAGVSQSPRYKVAKRGQDVALRCDPISGHVSLFWYQQALGQGPEFLTYFQNEAQLDKSGLPSDRFFAERPEGSVSTLKIQRTQQEDSAVYLCASSLEQNTEAFFGQGTRLTVV.

The J gene is TRBJ1-4, the V gene TRBV7-6, with 9 positions matching TRBD1. From germline, CDR1 is SGHVS and CDR2 FNYEAQ. With 3 bases clipped from V and 8 bases from J, the junction kept 7 bases outside the gene matches. The length of the CDR3 is 15 residues. The CDR3 spells CASSLTGTGYEKLFF. Here the CDR3 DNA reads TGTGCCAGCAGCTTGACCGGGACAGGGTACGAAAAACTGTTTTTT.

V gene TRBV29-1 combines with J gene TRBJ2-3; D might be TRBD2 (6 bases). Germline V CDR1 and CDR2: SQVTM, ANQGSEA. The CDR3 is 14 amino acids. The V gene lost 5 bases and the J gene lost 1 base, with 13 bases spanning the gap. CDR3 residues: CSVLAGTRTDTQYF. The CDR3 nucleotides are TGCAGCGTTCTAGCCGGGACTCGCACAGATACGCAGTATTTT.

The V and J genes are TRBV2 and TRBJ2-3, with D possibly being TRBD1 (5 bases). The CDR3 runs to 15 residues. Germline V CDR1 and CDR2: SNHLY, FYNNEI. Trimming left V 2 bases short and J 6 bases short, with 15 bases between. The CDR3 bases are TGTGCCAGCAGTGAATTAGGTAGGGGCCCCGATACGCAGTATTTT. This gives the protein CASSELGRGPDTQYF. The full variable domain, in which reference TRBV2 and TRBJ2-3 provide the parts outside the CDR3, is EPEVTQTPSHQVTQMGQEVILRCVPISNHLYFYWYRQILGQKVEFLVSFYNNEISEKSEIFDDQFSVERPDGSNFTLKIRSTKLEDSAMYFCASSELGRGPDTQYFGPGTRLTVL.

Written as DNA, the CDR3 is TGTGCCAGTCGGGACAGGGGGCCCCCAGATACGCAGTATTTT. The encoded protein is CASRDRGPPDTQYF. The chain combines TRBV19 with TRBJ2-3; 12 positions agree with TRBD1. The CDR3 covers 14 residues. Germline lookup yields CDR1 LNHDA and CDR2 SQIVND (reference sequence). J gave up 4 bases and V 8 bases, and 4 bases lay outside the gene matches.

The rearrangement joins TRBV27 to TRBJ1-1, with D possibly matching TRBD1 (5 bases). Germline-derived CDR1 and CDR2 are MNHEY and SMNVEV (reference sequence). Trimming pared 2 bases from V and 4 bases from J, leaving 14 bases between. This CDR3 contains 15 residues. CDR3 coding DNA: TGTGCCAGCAGTTTACGGCGGGGCGGTGGCACTGAAGCTTTCTTT. It translates to CASSLRRGGGTEAFF.

This chain links TRBV5-4 with TRBJ1-2; perhaps TRBD1 as D (6 bases). V was clipped by 3 bases and J by 6 bases, with 18 bases between them. The germline CDR1 and CDR2 sequences are SGHNT and YYREEE (reference sequence). The CDR3 totals 15 residues. The CDR3: CASSSPDRMLNGYTF. CDR3 DNA sequence: TGTGCCAGCAGCTCACCCGACAGGATGCTGAATGGCTACACCTTC.

This chain's CDR3 is CASSDSYTDTQYF. The CDR3 region has the DNA TGTGCCAGCTCAGACTCCTACACAGATACGCAGTATTTT. V gene TRBV18 combines with J gene TRBJ2-3; D is uncertain. CDR1 is KGHSH and CDR2 is LQKENI in the germline V gene. The V end lost 5 bases, the J end lost 2 bases, and 8 bases lay between the germline ends. This CDR3 is built from 13 residues.

The chain employs TRBV21-1 and TRBJ1-5; the DNA was not used to check the table's D call, TRBD1. TRBV21-1 is classified as a pseudogene. The CDR3 is 13 amino acids. CDR3 loop: CATHRASDQPQHF. As DNA, the CDR3 is TGTGCCACCCACAGGGCTTCGGACCAGCCCCAGCATTTT.

This rearrangement joins TRBV5-1 to TRBJ2-5, with a possible D match to TRBD2 (5 bases). V was cut by 4 bases and J by 5 bases, with 12 bases left in between. The CDR3 contains 13 residues. Germline V gene data show CDR1 as SGHRS and CDR2 as YFSETQ. The CDR3 DNA reads as TGCGCCAGCAGCCCGCTCCCGGGGGAGACCCAGTACTTC. As protein: CASSPLPGETQYF.

The CDR3 nucleotides are TGCGCCAGCAGCCAGCCAACCAGGGGCGAACGAAACACCATATATTTT. Translated, it gives CASSQPTRGERNTIYF. The chain has TRBV4-1 and TRBJ1-3; a possible D gene is TRBD1 (6 bases). Germline lookup yields CDR1 MGHRA and CDR2 YSYEKL. Trimming cost V 3 bases and J 5 bases, with 17 bases left between them. The CDR3 totals 16 residues.

This clone was found a few times. The V gene is TRBV11-1, the J gene TRBJ2-5; unclear D gene. Germline values: CDR1 SGHAT, CDR2 FQDESV (reference sequence). V was clipped by 5 bases and J by 2 bases, with 18 bases between them. This CDR3 region has 16 residues. The CDR3 DNA reads as TGTGCCAGCAGCCGAATCAGCTTCGTCGGGCAAGAGACCCAGTACTTC. Its translation is CASSRISFVGQETQYF. Supplemented by reference TRBV11-1 and TRBJ2-5, the full variable domain reads EAEVAQSPRYKITEKSQAVAFWCDPISGHATLYWYRQILGQGPELLVQFQDESVVDDSQLPKDRFSAERLKGVDSTLKIQPAELGDSAMYLCASSRISFVGQETQYFGPGTRLLVL.

This clone was counted only a few times. The chain is built from TRBV4-3 and TRBJ2-3, with 7 positions matching TRBD2. Trimming cost V 0 bases and J 7 bases; bases outside gene matches: 13. CDR3 length equals 17 residues. Germline CDR1 LGHNA, CDR2 YSLEER. The CDR3 reads CASSQEGGPLSRYTQYF. In nucleotides, the CDR3 is TGCGCCAGCAGCCAAGAGGGAGGGCCCCTCTCCCGGTATACGCAGTATTTT.